A single sample gave rise to the 29 T cell receptor beta chains below, sequenced in a study of T-cell memory formation after mild COVID-19. TCRdb redid the calling of the 5' RACE reads with MiXCR, one entry per CDR3 protein. The sample consists of about half a million distinct CDR3 sequences, 15% to 20% of them appearing once. Sample: PBMCs or a T cell subset sorted from them (not recorded which). The receptors shown here come from an adult woman who had mild COVID-19 (a few samples of this study predate the infection). Cell type and time point are not known.

CDR3: CASSGAASSSTTQYF. CDR3 nucleotide sequence: TGTGCCAGCAGCGGAGCCGCGTCTAGCTCTACTACGCAGTATTTT. This sequence joins TRBV7-8 and TRBJ2-3; D might be TRBD2 (5 bases). Germline CDR1 is SGHVS and CDR2 is FQNEAQ. This CDR3 is 15 amino acids long. The germline V and J ends were trimmed by 5 bases and 8 bases, with 20 bases remaining between them.

This clonotype was recorded at least ten times. The rearrangement uses TRBV3-1 and TRBJ2-6, with 8 bases that match TRBD1. V lost 5 bases to trimming and J lost 2 bases; unmatched junction nucleotides: 14. This CDR3 spans 19 amino acids. Germline CDR1 and CDR2: LGHDT and YNNKEL (reference sequence). The CDR3 reads CASSAEPRGPFAGANVLTF. CDR3 in DNA: TGTGCCAGCAGCGCGGAACCCAGGGGGCCGTTTGCTGGGGCCAACGTCCTGACTTTC. Filled out from reference TRBV3-1 and TRBJ2-6, the complete variable domain reads DTAVSQTPKYLVTQMGNDKSIKCEQNLGHDTMYWYKQDSKKFLKIMFSYNNKELIINETVPNRFSPKSPDKAHLNLHINSLELGDSAVYFCASSAEPRGPFAGANVLTFGAGSRLTVL.

The gene calls are TRBV5-1 and TRBJ2-5; 7 bases agree with TRBD1. Germline-derived CDR1 and CDR2 are SGHRS and YFSETQ. The CDR3 sequence is 16 residues long. The ends lost 4 bases at V and 5 bases at J; junction bases unmatched: 14. The CDR3 DNA follows: TGCGCCAGCAGCCCTCGATCCAGGGGGACCGTGGAGACCCAGTACTTC. Amino acid sequence: CASSPRSRGTVETQYF.

There are a few counts of this clonotype. The chain uses TRBV9 and TRBJ2-4; unclear D gene. Trimming took 7 bases from V and 1 from J, leaving 18 bases between them. CDR1 is SGDLS and CDR2 is YYNGEE in the germline V gene. The CDR3 spans 16 residues. The CDR3 sequence is CASVREVVEAKNIQYF. The CDR3 DNA sequence: TGTGCCAGCGTTCGTGAGGTGGTTGAGGCCAAAAACATTCAGTACTTC.

This clonotype appeared a few times. J is TRBJ2-2 and V is TRBV4-3; D unclear. CDR1 and CDR2 (germline): LGHNA, YSLEER. The germline V and J ends were trimmed by 0 bases and 0 bases, with 2 bases remaining between them. The CDR3 sequence is 14 residues long. CDR3 in amino acids: CASSQEPNTGELFF. The CDR3 DNA reads as TGCGCCAGCAGCCAAGAACCGAACACCGGGGAGCTGTTTTTT.

The rearrangement uses TRBV3-1 and TRBJ1-1; perhaps TRBD1 as D (5 bases). The CDR3 runs to 15 residues. Per the germline V gene, CDR1 is LGHDT and CDR2 is YNNKEL (reference sequence). V was pared by 1 base and J by 4 bases, with 13 bases between. For the CDR3, the DNA is TGTGCCAGCAGCCAAGTACGGCGGGGGGTCACTGAAGCTTTCTTT. Protein product: CASSQVRRGVTEAFF.

The rearrangement uses TRBV24-1 and TRBJ1-5, with D hard to call. Per the germline V gene, CDR1 is KGHDR and CDR2 is SFDVKD. This CDR3 has 15 residues. Trimming took off 9 bases at V and 4 bases at J, with 18 bases between the two ends. The DNA for the CDR3 is TGTGCCACCCAAGATCCCACAGCCATTAATCAGCCCCAGCATTTT. Protein: CATQDPTAINQPQHF.

The chain links TRBV4-1 to TRBJ1-5; TRBD1 matches at 8 bases. V shed 1 base and J 6 bases; nucleotides not matched to a gene: 11. CDR3 length equals 17 residues. Germline CDR1 MGHRA, CDR2 YSYEKL. The CDR3 spells CASSQGQGRRFSQPQHF. The CDR3 coding sequence is TGCGCCAGCAGCCAAGGACAGGGGAGGCGGTTTAGTCAGCCCCAGCATTTT.

The V gene is TRBV29-1, the J gene TRBJ2-1, with D perhaps matching TRBD1 (5 bases). The CDR3 is made up of 12 amino acids. Germline V CDR1 and CDR2: SQVTM, ANQGSEA. The V end was cut by 3 bases, the J end by 7 bases, with 10 bases between. CDR3 in DNA: TGCAGCGTTGAGGGGCTTAAGAATGAGCAGTTCTTC. Translation: CSVEGLKNEQFF.

This chain uses TRBV12-3 or TRBV12-4 with TRBJ2-1; either TRBD1 or TRBD2 may fit D (6 bases each). V gave up 5 bases and J gave up 2 bases, with 19 bases separating them. The CDR3 runs to 17 residues. CDR3 loop: CASSPRWGAAPYNEQFF. DNA for the CDR3: TGTGCCAGCAGTCCCCGTTGGGGGGCGGCCCCCTACAATGAGCAGTTCTTC.

The rearrangement uses TRBV7-3 and TRBJ1-2; 7 bases agree with TRBD1. Looked up from germline, CDR1 is SGHTA and CDR2 is FQGTGA. V shed 3 bases and J 8 bases; nucleotides not matched to a gene: 6. The CDR3 is 13 residues long. CDR3 sequence: CASSLTGSRGYTF. Here the CDR3 DNA reads TGTGCCAGCAGCTTGACAGGGTCTAGGGGCTACACCTTC.

There are a few counts of this clonotype. The rearrangement joins TRBV12-3 or TRBV12-4 to TRBJ1-3; the D is unclear. The CDR3 length is 14 residues. V lost 6 bases and J lost 0, with 9 bases in between. CDR3 nucleotides: TGTGCCAGCAGACGAGGAGTCTCTGGAAACACCATATATTTT. Translated: CASRRGVSGNTIYF.

This clonotype was counted between two and nine times. This chain uses TRBV20-1 with TRBJ1-4; 8 bases map to TRBD1. The germline gives CDR1 DFQATT, CDR2 SNEGSKA (reference sequence). J was trimmed by 8 bases and V by 5 bases; bases with no gene match: 7. The CDR3 consists of 13 residues. The CDR3 region has the DNA TGCAGTGCTTCGGACAGGGAGAGGGAAAAACTGTTTTTT. Its translation is CSASDREREKLFF.

This chain connects TRBV7-8 to TRBJ2-1, with 10 bases fitting TRBD2. V shed 7 bases and J 4 bases; nucleotides not matched to a gene: 7. There are 15 residues in the CDR3. CDR1 and CDR2 (germline): SGHVS, FQNEAQ. The CDR3 spells CASTPAGGPYNEQFF. The CDR3 DNA reads TGTGCCAGCACCCCAGCGGGAGGGCCTTACAATGAGCAGTTCTTC.

The V call is TRBV30, the J call TRBJ2-7, with 7 bases aligning to TRBD1. The CDR3 has 13 residues. Unmatched junction bases numbered 6, after V lost 1 base and J lost 6 bases. CDR1 is GTSNPN, CDR2 SVGIG, per germline (reference sequence). This CDR3 reads CAWSEGQLFEQYF. The CDR3, as DNA: TGTGCCTGGAGTGAGGGACAGCTTTTCGAGCAGTACTTC.

This chain uses TRBV5-6 with TRBJ2-1; unclear D gene. CDR1 is SGHDT and CDR2 is YYEEEE in the germline V gene. The CDR3 covers 14 residues. Trimming cost V 1 base and J 3 bases, with 8 bases left between them. The CDR3 DNA is TGTGCCAGCAGCTTGCCTAGTTTCTACAATGAGCAGTTCTTC. It specifies CASSLPSFYNEQFF.

The chain has TRBV6-1 and TRBJ1-5; TRBD1 matches at 8 bases. The germline CDR1 and CDR2 sequences are MNHNS and SASEGT. The CDR3 runs 16 residues. V lost 4 bases, J lost 5 bases, and 10 bases stayed unmatched. The CDR3, as DNA: TGTGCCAGCAGTGGTCCGGACAGGGTAGGCGATCAGCCCCAGCATTTT. Translated: CASSGPDRVGDQPQHF.

This clonotype was picked up a small number of times. This chain links TRBV5-1 with TRBJ1-1, with TRBD1 matching over 7 bases. The trim removed 0 bases at V and 8 bases at J, leaving 16 bases unmatched. CDR1 is SGHRS, CDR2 YFSETQ, per germline. CDR3 size: 17 residues. CDR3 sequence (DNA): TGCGCCAGCAGCTTGGCGAGAGGGGACAGTCGAGGGGTAGAAGCTTTCTTT. Its protein product is CASSLARGDSRGVEAFF.

In this sample, this clonotype turned up a few times. CDR3 in DNA: TGTGCCAACATGGGAGGGTTGGTTAATGAGCAGTTCTTC. This encodes CANMGGLVNEQFF. This chain uses TRBV12-3 or TRBV12-4 with TRBJ2-1; TRBD2 aligns across 7 bases. The trim removed 10 bases at V and 7 bases at J, leaving 10 bases unmatched. The CDR3 consists of 13 residues.

This clonotype was observed a handful of times. This chain connects TRBV3-1 to TRBJ2-1, with 9 bases matching TRBD2. The CDR3 is made up of 17 amino acids. Per germline, CDR1 LGHDT and CDR2 YNNKEL (reference sequence). V gave up 4 bases and J gave up 0 bases; unmatched junction bases: 7. CDR3 sequence (DNA): TGTGCCAGCAGCCCAAAGCGGGGGGCCTCCTCCTACAATGAGCAGTTCTTC. Protein product: CASSPKRGASSYNEQFF.

The table lists this clonotype with a few counts. This rearrangement joins TRBV7-2 to TRBJ1-1; perhaps TRBD1 as D (5 bases). V gave up 2 bases and J gave up 8 bases, with 18 bases separating them. The germline CDR1 and CDR2 sequences are SGHTA and FQGNSA. The CDR3 sequence is 15 residues long. The CDR3 DNA follows: TGTGCCAGCAGCTTAAGGCCCCTGCAGGGTACGGAAGCTTTCTTT. It yields the protein CASSLRPLQGTEAFF.

In this sample, this clonotype turned up a few times. The chain combines TRBV12-3 or TRBV12-4 with TRBJ1-1; D not resolved. This CDR3 is 11 amino acids long. Trimming removed 3 bases at V and 5 bases at J, with 4 bases between. The CDR3 nucleotides are TGTGCCAGCAGTTTGCGGACTGAAGCTTTCTTT. Residues: CASSLRTEAFF.

This clonotype occurred a few times. J is TRBJ1-2 and V is TRBV20-1; D unresolved. The CDR3 runs 15 residues. Trimming removed 5 bases at V and 4 bases at J, with 20 bases between. Germline CDR1 reads DFQATT; CDR2 reads SNEGSKA (reference sequence). The CDR3 loop is CSAGAGPLGAYGYTF. CDR3 nucleotide sequence: TGCAGTGCTGGAGCAGGACCGTTAGGAGCCTATGGCTACACCTTC.

This clonotype was counted only a few times. The chain has TRBV15 and TRBJ2-3, with 16 positions matching TRBD2. With V trimmed by 2 bases and J by 5 bases, 4 bases remained unmatched. CDR3 length equals 17 residues. Germline CDR1 LNHNV, CDR2 YYDKDF (reference sequence). CDR3: CATSRSGTSGREDTQYF. DNA for the CDR3: TGTGCCACCAGCAGATCAGGGACTAGCGGGAGGGAAGATACGCAGTATTTT.

The V gene is TRBV18, the J gene TRBJ2-1, with 7 bases lining up with TRBD1. V lost 5 bases and J lost 0; bases outside the gene matches: 7. The V gene's germline CDR1 is KGHSH and CDR2 LQKENI. The CDR3 sequence is 16 residues long. The CDR3 protein is CASSSRQGPSYNEQFF. The CDR3 DNA follows: TGTGCCAGCTCATCCCGACAGGGCCCCTCCTACAATGAGCAGTTCTTC.

The chain has TRBV10-3 and TRBJ1-1; D possibly corresponds to TRBD1 (5 bases). The CDR3 has 13 amino acids. Germline loops: CDR1 ENHRY, CDR2 SYGVKD. V lost 8 bases, J lost 1 base, and 11 bases lay in between. This CDR3 reads CAIAGTTNTEAFF. DNA for the CDR3: TGTGCCATCGCCGGGACGACGAACACTGAAGCTTTCTTT.

This clonotype was detected a few times. The J gene is TRBJ1-6, the V gene TRBV9, with a weak D call TRBD1 (6 bases). Looked up from germline, CDR1 is SGDLS and CDR2 is YYNGEE. The CDR3 spans 13 residues. V was clipped by 7 bases and J by 7 bases, with 12 bases between them. The DNA for the CDR3 is TGTGCCAGCGCGGGGGGCGAGAATTCACCCCTCCACTTT. It encodes CASAGGENSPLHF. Drawing the rest from reference TRBV9 and TRBJ1-6, the complete variable domain is DSGVTQTPKHLITATGQRVTLRCSPRSGDLSVYWYQQSLDQGLQFLIQYYNGEERAKGNILERFSAQQFPDLHSELNLSSLELGDSALYFCASAGGENSPLHFGNGTRLTVT.

This chain joins TRBV5-1 and TRBJ2-2, with a tentative D call TRBD1 (5 bases). The CDR3 totals 13 residues. Germline CDR1 and CDR2: SGHRS and YFSETQ. Trimming shortened V by 7 bases and J by 6 bases, and 13 bases separated the two germline ends. In nucleotides, the CDR3 is TGCGCCAGCCGTGAGCCAGGGTCCGGGGAGCTGTTTTTT. Protein sequence: CASREPGSGELFF.

The chain joins TRBV2 to TRBJ2-5; TRBD1 is a possible D gene (7 bases). CDR3 length: 17 residues. V was shortened by 3 bases and J by 9 bases, with 26 bases between the two germline ends. The germline V gene has CDR1 SNHLY and CDR2 FYNNEI. CDR3 DNA sequence: TGTGCCAGCAGTGAGGGGGGACAGCGCACCTCCCCGGGGGCCCAGTACTTC. Translation: CASSEGGQRTSPGAQYF.